This T cell receptor (beta chain) appears in the sequencing data of a study of blood T cell repertoires in COVID-19. Only in-frame clones appear in the TCRdb table, and some are missing; sequencing was by immunoSEQ multiplex PCR. The data contain over 200,000 clones, over 80% of them singletons. CDR1 is LNHDA and CDR2 is SQIVND in the germline V gene (reference sequence). The CDR3 is made up of 13 amino acids. After removal of 8 bases from V and 6 bases from J, the junction contained 7 bases not matched to a gene. This clonotype was sampled from a man aged 25-40 years with COVID-19, enrolled during active disease. The chain has TRBV19 and TRBJ2-7, with TRBD2 identical over 10 bases. Sequences were obtained from peripheral blood. DNA for the CDR3: TGTGCCAGTGCCGCTAGCGGGAGTCCCGAGCAGTACTTC. Its translation: CASAASGSPEQYF. Together with reference TRBV19 and TRBJ2-7, the CDR3 gives the full variable domain: DGGITQSPKYLFRKEGQNVTLSCEQNLNHDAMYWYRQDPGQGLRLIYYSQIVNDFQKGDIAEGYSVSREKKESFPLTVTSAQKNPTAFYLCASAASGSPEQYFGPGTRLTVT.